The entry that follows covers one TCR beta chain sequence. The data derive from a study of blood T cell repertoires in COVID-19. Study overall: Samples representing acute and convalescent COVID-19 were sourced from the United States, Italy and Spain. Sample material is recorded as cDNA or gDNA derived from T cells, B-cell-depleted T cells, or PBMCs.

Original analysis: Amplification from reference gene primers served as the basis for estimated nucleated cell counts. Profiling relied on immunoSEQ multiplex PCR, and the TCRdb table lists in-frame clones only, not all of them. The DNA was the basis for D and trimming; V, J and clone size are from that table. The data show 160,000 or so clones, more than 75% seen once. With V trimmed by 6 bases and J by 2 bases, 1 base remained unmatched. The CDR3 runs 13 residues. Followed over time, Seattle patients had been enrolled while infection was active. The clonotype was recovered from a woman between 45 and 65 years old with COVID-19, enrolled during active disease. Sequencing was performed on peripheral blood. This chain uses TRBV23-1 with TRBJ2-5; 9 bases line up with TRBD1. TRBV23-1 is an open reading frame whose function is uncertain. This CDR3 is CASRDRGQETQYF. As DNA, the CDR3 is TGCGCCAGCAGGGACAGGGGACAAGAGACCCAGTACTTC.